The rows below give T cell receptor beta chains drawn from one sample of a study of shared clonotypes between healthy human individuals. Profiled with immunoSEQ multiplex PCR; TCRdb holds only in-frame clones, not every one. This repertoire shows some 2,100,000 clones, under 97% found once; its top ten account for around 0.13%. Sequenced material: naive CD4+ T cells sorted from blood. The receptors come from a man aged 18 to 30 in good health. Both conserved end residues are part of each CDR3. Each record gives: V gene, D gene, clone size, J gene, CDR3 protein, CDR3 DNA. The D gene is left open where the match is weak. Some rows have no size entry. The others give once, few or many, or a class for an expanded clone.

V: TRBV7-2
D: TRBD2
size: -
J: TRBJ2-3
CDR3: CASSSGLAGVTDTQYF
DNA: TGTGCCAGCAGTTCCGGACTAGCGGGAGTCACAGATACGCAGTATTTT

V: TRBV6-6
D: TRBD2
size: once
J: TRBJ2-1
CDR3: CASSYSKSGANNEQFF
DNA: TGTGCCAGCAGTTACTCGAAGAGCGGGGCCAACAATGAGCAGTTCTTC

V: TRBV6-1
D: -
size: -
J: TRBJ2-5
CDR3: CASRQPGLRQETQYF
DNA: TGTGCCAGCAGGCAACCGGGACTCCGGCAAGAGACCCAGTACTTC

V: TRBV2
D: TRBD2
size: -
J: TRBJ2-1
CDR3: CASRLEGTSGGAPLSEQFF
DNA: TGTGCCAGCAGACTCGAGGGGACTAGCGGGGGGGCGCCCCTCAGTGAGCAGTTCTTC

V: TRBV28
D: -
size: -
J: TRBJ2-3
CDR3: CASSSTGTQITDTQYF
DNA: TGTGCCAGCAGTTCGACCGGGACACAGATCACAGATACGCAGTATTTT

V: TRBV4-1
D: TRBD2
size: -
J: TRBJ2-5
CDR3: CASSQDMSSGATGTQYF
DNA: TGCGCCAGCAGCCAAGATATGAGTAGCGGGGCCACCGGGACCCAGTACTTC

V: TRBV11-2
D: -
size: -
J: TRBJ1-1
CDR3: CASSFLRSFPGKNTEAFF
DNA: TGTGCCAGCAGCTTTTTGAGATCGTTTCCGGGGAAGAACACTGAAGCTTTCTTT

V: TRBV5-6
D: TRBD1
size: -
J: TRBJ1-5
CDR3: CASSFRDRHYQPQHF
DNA: TGTGCCAGCAGCTTCCGGGACAGGCACTATCAGCCCCAGCATTTT

V: TRBV6-5
D: TRBD1
size: -
J: TRBJ1-3
CDR3: CASSSLQGSSGNTIYF
DNA: TGTGCCAGCAGTTCCTTACAGGGGAGCTCTGGAAACACCATATATTTT

V: TRBV18
D: -
size: -
J: TRBJ2-7
CDR3: CASSRDTSSSYEQYF
DNA: TGTGCCAGCTCCCGAGACACGTCGAGCTCCTACGAGCAGTACTTC

V: TRBV7-8
D: -
size: once
J: TRBJ1-5
CDR3: CASSLRNGYSNQPQHF
DNA: TGTGCCAGCAGCTTAAGAAACGGGTATAGCAATCAGCCCCAGCATTTT

V: TRBV5-8
D: TRBD2
size: -
J: TRBJ2-1
CDR3: CASSPGTSGQNEQFF
DNA: TGTGCCAGCAGCCCTGGGACTAGCGGGCAAAATGAGCAGTTCTTC

V: TRBV5-1
D: TRBD2
size: -
J: TRBJ2-5
CDR3: CASSLGAGGGAQETQYF
DNA: TGCGCCAGCAGCTTGGGGGCTGGCGGGGGGGCCCAAGAGACCCAGTACTTC

V: TRBV28
D: -
size: -
J: TRBJ1-4
CDR3: CASSPLEREKLFF
DNA: TGTGCCAGCAGTCCCCTCGAGCGGGAAAAACTGTTTTTT

V: TRBV7-2
D: -
size: -
J: TRBJ1-2
CDR3: CASSVSGGYGYTF
DNA: TGTGCCAGCAGCGTCAGTGGGGGATATGGCTACACCTTC

V: TRBV7-3
D: -
size: -
J: TRBJ2-1
CDR3: CASSLAGSYNEQFF
DNA: TGTGCCAGCAGCTTAGCGGGCTCCTACAATGAGCAGTTCTTC

V: TRBV7-6
D: -
size: -
J: TRBJ1-1
CDR3: CASSLATGNTEAFF
DNA: TGTGCCAGCAGCTTGGCGACAGGGAACACTGAAGCTTTCTTT

V: TRBV27
D: -
size: -
J: TRBJ1-5
CDR3: CASTPDRYSNQPQHF
DNA: TGTGCCAGCACCCCCGACAGGTATAGCAATCAGCCCCAGCATTTT

V: TRBV10-2
D: TRBD2
size: -
J: TRBJ2-2
CDR3: CASSESLAGGWTGELFF
DNA: TGCGCCAGCAGTGAGAGTCTAGCGGGAGGATGGACCGGGGAGCTGTTTTTT

V: TRBV5-6
D: -
size: -
J: TRBJ1-2
CDR3: CASRPGQFYGYTF
DNA: TGTGCCAGCAGGCCTGGACAGTTCTATGGCTACACCTTC

V: TRBV27
D: TRBD2
size: -
J: TRBJ2-1
CDR3: CASRIRTSGNNEQFF
DNA: TGTGCCAGCAGGATTCGGACTAGCGGGAACAATGAGCAGTTCTTC

V: TRBV5-6
D: -
size: -
J: TRBJ1-5
CDR3: CASSLYLSNQPQHF
DNA: TGTGCCAGCAGCTTGTACCTTAGCAATCAGCCCCAGCATTTT

V: TRBV27
D: TRBD1
size: -
J: TRBJ1-2
CDR3: CASRLTGGGYTF
DNA: TGTGCCAGCAGACTTACAGGGGGGGGCTACACCTTC

V: TRBV18
D: -
size: -
J: TRBJ2-1
CDR3: CASSPILTSNEQFF
DNA: TGTGCCAGCTCTCCCATTCTGACCAGCAATGAGCAGTTCTTC

V: TRBV7-6
D: -
size: -
J: TRBJ1-6
CDR3: CASSLVSGIGNSPLHF
DNA: TGTGCCAGCAGCTTAGTGTCGGGGATCGGGAATTCACCCCTCCACTTT

V: TRBV6-5
D: -
size: -
J: TRBJ2-7
CDR3: CASSSETSSYEQYF
DNA: TGTGCCAGCAGTTCCGAGACTAGTTCCTACGAGCAGTACTTC

V: TRBV5-1
D: -
size: -
J: TRBJ2-3
CDR3: CASSLGPGDFTDTQYF
DNA: TGCGCCAGCAGCTTGGGGCCAGGGGACTTCACAGATACGCAGTATTTT

V: TRBV19
D: -
size: -
J: TRBJ1-5
CDR3: CASSIRRAFNQPQHF
DNA: TGTGCCAGTAGTATTCGCAGGGCCTTCAATCAGCCCCAGCATTTT

V: TRBV12-5
D: -
size: -
J: TRBJ1-2
CDR3: CASAPDRNYGYTF
DNA: TGTGCTAGTGCCCCCGACAGAAACTATGGCTACACCTTC

V: TRBV9
D: -
size: -
J: TRBJ1-3
CDR3: CASSVAAGAPGGNTIYF
DNA: TGTGCCAGCAGCGTAGCCGCAGGGGCACCGGGCGGAAACACCATATATTTT

V: TRBV25-1
D: TRBD1
size: -
J: TRBJ1-1
CDR3: CASSVTGTFEAFF
DNA: TGTGCCAGCAGTGTGACAGGGACCTTTGAAGCTTTCTTT

V: TRBV5-6
D: TRBD2
size: -
J: TRBJ2-3
CDR3: CASSPHGLAGDPDTQYF
DNA: TGTGCCAGCAGCCCACACGGTCTAGCGGGAGACCCAGATACGCAGTATTTT

V: TRBV27
D: -
size: -
J: TRBJ1-5
CDR3: CASSLYVHQPQHF
DNA: TGTGCCAGCAGTTTATACGTCCATCAGCCCCAGCATTTT

V: TRBV6-8
D: TRBD2
size: once
J: TRBJ2-1
CDR3: CASSYPNSGGHNEQFF
DNA: TGTGCCAGCAGTTACCCCAATAGCGGGGGCCACAATGAGCAGTTCTTC

V: TRBV6-1
D: -
size: -
J: TRBJ2-7
CDR3: CASSEASWEQYF
DNA: TGTGCCAGCAGTGAAGCTTCGTGGGAGCAGTACTTC

V: TRBV5-1
D: TRBD2
size: -
J: TRBJ2-7
CDR3: CASSLEWGGNYEQYF
DNA: TGCGCCAGCAGCTTGGAATGGGGAGGGAATTACGAGCAGTACTTC

V: TRBV5-8
D: TRBD1
size: -
J: TRBJ2-3
CDR3: CASSPGTESSTDTQYF
DNA: TGTGCCAGCAGCCCAGGGACAGAATCTAGCACAGATACGCAGTATTTT

V: TRBV6-1
D: TRBD1
size: -
J: TRBJ1-1
CDR3: CASGRQGFVAFF
DNA: TGTGCCAGCGGCAGACAGGGTTTCGTGGCTTTCTTT

V: TRBV28
D: -
size: once
J: TRBJ1-1
CDR3: CASSFLGKNTEAFF
DNA: TGTGCCAGCAGTTTTCTTGGAAAGAACACTGAAGCTTTCTTT

V: TRBV30
D: -
size: -
J: TRBJ1-4
CDR3: CAWSVVGLTSNEKLFF
DNA: TGTGCCTGGAGTGTTGTCGGACTGACGAGCAATGAAAAACTGTTTTTT

V: TRBV28
D: TRBD1
size: -
J: TRBJ1-1
CDR3: CASSLRSQGAEAFF
DNA: TGTGCCAGCAGTTTAAGGTCCCAGGGGGCTGAAGCTTTCTTT

V: TRBV7-2
D: TRBD2
size: once
J: TRBJ2-7
CDR3: CASSYQRGGRGTYEQYF
DNA: TGTGCCAGCAGCTACCAGCGGGGGGGCCGGGGAACCTACGAGCAGTACTTC

V: TRBV7-2
D: TRBD2
size: -
J: TRBJ2-2
CDR3: CASSRDGTSFSGELFF
DNA: TGTGCCAGCAGCCGCGACGGGACTAGCTTTAGCGGGGAGCTGTTTTTT

V: TRBV6-5
D: -
size: -
J: TRBJ1-1
CDR3: CASSFEGRNTEAFF
DNA: TGTGCCAGCAGTTTTGAGGGAAGGAACACTGAAGCTTTCTTT

V: TRBV6-4
D: -
size: -
J: TRBJ1-1
CDR3: CASSFGRNTEAFF
DNA: TGTGCCAGCAGTTTTGGGCGGAACACTGAAGCTTTCTTT

V: TRBV6-5
D: -
size: -
J: TRBJ1-2
CDR3: CAAGTPNYGYTF
DNA: TGCGCGGCCGGGACTCCTAACTATGGCTACACCTTC

V: TRBV25-1
D: -
size: -
J: TRBJ1-1
CDR3: CASRGGGNTEAFF
DNA: TGTGCCAGCAGGGGTGGGGGGAACACTGAAGCTTTCTTT

V: TRBV5-1
D: -
size: few
J: TRBJ2-7
CDR3: CASSLEGSYEQYF
DNA: TGCGCCAGCAGCTTGGAGGGTTCCTACGAGCAGTACTTC